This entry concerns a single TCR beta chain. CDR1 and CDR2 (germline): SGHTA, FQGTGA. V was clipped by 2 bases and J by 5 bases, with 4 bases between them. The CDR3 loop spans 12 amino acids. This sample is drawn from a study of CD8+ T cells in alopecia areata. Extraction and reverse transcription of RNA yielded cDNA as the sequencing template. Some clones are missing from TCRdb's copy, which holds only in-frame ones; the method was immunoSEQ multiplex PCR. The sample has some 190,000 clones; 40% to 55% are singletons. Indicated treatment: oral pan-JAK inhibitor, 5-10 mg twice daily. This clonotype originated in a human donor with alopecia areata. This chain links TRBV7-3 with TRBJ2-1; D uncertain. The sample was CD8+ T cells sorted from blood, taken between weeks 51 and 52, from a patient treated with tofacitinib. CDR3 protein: CASSLEDNEQFF. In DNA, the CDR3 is TGTGCCAGCAGCTTAGAGGACAATGAGCAGTTCTTC. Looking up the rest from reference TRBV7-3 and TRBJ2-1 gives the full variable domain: GAGVSQTPSNKVTEKGKYVELRCDPISGHTALYWYRQSLGQGPEFLIYFQGTGAADDSGLPNDRFFAVRPEGSVSTLKIQRTERGDSAVYLCASSLEDNEQFFGPGTRLTVL.